This T cell receptor (beta chain) emerged from a study of blood T cell repertoires in COVID-19. Germline CDR1 and CDR2: SGDLS and YYNGEE. The V gene lost 4 bases and the J gene lost 3 bases, with 14 bases spanning the gap. This CDR3 spans 15 amino acids. Sequencing was performed with immunoSEQ multiplex PCR; in TCRdb, only in-frame clones are kept and a portion is missing. The table has roughly 6,100 clones, 82% seen once; the top ten hold approximately 8.2%. The origin of this receptor is a human donor with active COVID-19. The donor label of this sample is uncertain. The sequencing input was peripheral blood. The genes are TRBV9 and TRBJ2-1; no clear D gene. The CDR3 region is CASSPRLDFYNEQFF. The CDR3 DNA reads as TGTGCCAGCAGCCCTCGACTCGACTTCTACAATGAGCAGTTCTTC.